This TCR beta chain was profiled in a study of T-cell reconstitution after alpha-beta-depleted transplantation in children. Unique molecular identifiers were incorporated during preparation of the TCRbeta library. TCRdb processed the PCR reads anew with MiXCR; each CDR3 protein has one entry. Of 530,000 or so distinct CDR3 sequences in the sample, about a quarter were seen once. This clonotype was counted only a few times. V shed 4 bases and J 2 bases; nucleotides not matched to a gene: 19. Germline V lookup: CDR1 SGHDT, CDR2 YYEEEE. There are 19 residues in the CDR3. This chain uses TRBV5-6 with TRBJ2-5, with 8 bases that match TRBD1. This receptor was obtained from a boy younger than two with Wiskott-Aldrich syndrome, due to receive a stem cell transplant. The specimen comprised PBMCs, sampled before TCRalphabeta/CD19-depleted stem cell transplant. CDR3 protein: CASSNNFFSRTGIQETQYF. The CDR3 coding sequence is TGTGCCAGCAGCAACAATTTCTTCTCTCGGACAGGGATTCAAGAGACCCAGTACTTC.